One and the same sample provided the 14 T cell receptor beta chains below, sequenced in a study of OX40 agonist ivuxolimab in advanced cancers. The table came from immunoSEQ multiplex PCR; TCRdb's copy has only in-frame clones and leaves some out. The sample has about 45,000 clones; roughly 84% are singletons. The sequences come from CD4+ or CD8+ T cells sorted from blood, collected in a trial of the OX40 agonist ivuxolimab. These receptors all come from an adult with an advanced solid tumor such as melanoma, head and neck, liver or kidney cancer.

The chain uses TRBV28 and TRBJ1-3; D uncertain. CDR1 and CDR2 from the germline V gene are MDHEN and SYDVKM. The CDR3 contains 14 residues. Trimming shortened V by 2 bases and J by 8 bases, and 13 bases separated the two germline ends. The CDR3 spells CASSLLASGDTIYF. CDR3 coding DNA: TGTGCCAGCAGTTTACTGGCCAGCGGGGACACCATATATTTT.

The chain joins TRBV27 to TRBJ2-2; TRBD2 agrees at 8 bases. This CDR3 is 15 amino acids long. Per the germline V gene, CDR1 is MNHEY and CDR2 is SMNVEV (reference sequence). V dropped 4 bases and J dropped 3; count of bases not matched to a gene: 4. The CDR3 sequence is CASSSGTRYTGELFF. The CDR3 DNA follows: TGTGCCAGCAGTTCCGGGACTAGGTACACCGGGGAGCTGTTTTTT.

This chain links TRBV7-8 with TRBJ2-7; weak D call: TRBD2 (5 bases). Germline assignment: CDR1 SGHVS and CDR2 FQNEAQ. The CDR3 runs 14 residues. Trimming cost V 1 base and J 3 bases, with 10 bases left between them. DNA of the CDR3: TGTGCCAGCAGCTTAGACGGGAAACTCTACGAGCAGTACTTC. It specifies CASSLDGKLYEQYF.

The chain uses TRBV11-3 and TRBJ2-7; D unclear. This CDR3 is 11 amino acids long. The V end lost 6 bases, the J end lost 4 bases, and 7 bases lay between the germline ends. Germline-derived CDR1 and CDR2 are SGHNT and YENEEA. The CDR3: CASSKGYEQYF. CDR3 bases: TGTGCCAGCAGTAAGGGTTACGAGCAGTACTTC.

V usage is TRBV10-3 and J usage is TRBJ2-7, with 11 bases lining up with TRBD2. The CDR3 is 14 residues long. CDR1 is ENHRY, CDR2 SYGVKD, per germline. V lost 5 bases to trimming and J lost 5 bases; unmatched junction nucleotides: 5. The CDR3 coding sequence is TGTGCCATCAGTTCTAGCGGGGGGCTCGACGAGCAGTACTTC. Amino acid sequence: CAISSSGGLDEQYF.

The chain has TRBV5-8 and TRBJ1-1; D is ambiguous. This CDR3 region has 15 residues. The V end was cut by 5 bases, the J end by 1 base, with 15 bases between. CDR1 and CDR2 from the germline V gene are SGHTS and YDEGEE. The CDR3 loop is CASSHESGGNTEAFF. As DNA, the CDR3 is TGTGCCAGCAGTCATGAATCCGGAGGGAACACTGAAGCTTTCTTT.

This chain connects TRBV7-2 to TRBJ2-7; 14 bases map to TRBD2. V gave up 0 bases and J gave up 3 bases; unmatched junction bases: 4. Germline CDR1 is SGHTA and CDR2 is FQGNSA. This CDR3 has 17 residues. CDR3 region: CASSLAGTSGGLYEQYF. For the CDR3, the DNA is TGTGCCAGCAGCTTAGCCGGGACTAGCGGGGGCCTCTACGAGCAGTACTTC.

The V gene is TRBV4-1, the J gene TRBJ2-3, with 8 bases fitting TRBD2. The CDR3 consists of 15 residues. Germline V lookup: CDR1 MGHRA, CDR2 YSYEKL. V trimming: 4 bases; J trimming: 1 base; junction bases outside the gene matches: 4. The CDR3 DNA reads TGCGCCAGCAGCCCTAGCGGGCCGGGCACAGATACGCAGTATTTT. Its translation: CASSPSGPGTDTQYF.

The chain employs TRBV13 and TRBJ2-1, with 12 positions matching TRBD2. There are 13 residues in the CDR3. Unmatched junction bases numbered 5, after V lost 9 bases and J lost 8 bases. The germline gives CDR1 PRHDT, CDR2 FYEKMQ (reference sequence). CDR3 region: CASRTSGIHEQFF. For the CDR3, the DNA is TGTGCCAGTAGGACTAGCGGGATCCATGAGCAGTTCTTC.

The CDR3 protein is CASSSSLGEQYF. CDR3 DNA: TGTGCCAGCAGCTCCTCTTTGGGCGAGCAGTACTTC. The chain combines TRBV7-8 with TRBJ2-7; D is unclear. The V end was cut by 4 bases, the J end by 6 bases, with 10 bases between. The CDR3 extends over 12 amino acids. In germline, CDR1 is SGHVS, CDR2 FQNEAQ. The full variable domain, completed using reference TRBV7-8 and TRBJ2-7, is GAGVSQSPRYKVAKRGQDVALRCDPISGHVSLFWYQQALGQGPEFLTYFQNEAQLDKSGLPSDRFFAERPEGSVSTLKIQRTQQEDSAVYLCASSSSLGEQYFGPGTRLTVT.

This chain joins TRBV4-1 and TRBJ2-3; 8 nucleotides agree with TRBD1. The germline gives CDR1 MGHRA, CDR2 YSYEKL. With 4 bases clipped from V and 6 bases from J, the junction kept 9 bases outside the gene matches. This CDR3 is 15 amino acids long. CDR3 sequence (DNA): TGCGCCAGCAGCCGCGGACAGGGAGTCGAGGATACGCAGTATTTT. Its protein is CASSRGQGVEDTQYF.

V and J are TRBV4-1 and TRBJ1-4, with 8 bases identical to TRBD1. Per germline, CDR1 MGHRA and CDR2 YSYEKL. The CDR3 sequence is 15 residues long. The junction had 11 bases not matched to a gene; V was cut back by 2 bases and J by 12 bases. The CDR3 sequence: CASSQPGQGPEELFF. The CDR3 DNA is TGCGCCAGCAGCCAACCCGGACAGGGACCCGAGGAACTGTTTTTT.

The chain joins TRBV7-2 to TRBJ2-5; D not certain. The J call may be in error: the DNA end matches TRBJ2-7 better. The CDR3 extends over 14 amino acids. CDR1 SGHTA and CDR2 FQGNSA come from the germline V gene. The CDR3 region has the DNA TGTGCCAGCAGCTTACGCGGAAATCCTTACGAGCAGTACTTC. Its translation: CASSLRGNPYEQYF.

The chain employs TRBV4-3 and TRBJ2-1, with 9 positions matching TRBD2. Germline CDR1 is LGHNA and CDR2 is YSLEER. The CDR3 length is 17 residues. Trimming took 3 bases from V and 4 from J; bases not matched to a gene: 10. CDR3 bases: TGCGCCAGCAGCCAGACCCTCCAGCGGGGGGTGTACAATGAGCAGTTCTTC. Its protein is CASSQTLQRGVYNEQFF.